The clone carrying this T cell receptor (beta chain) was detected ten times or more. This record comes from a study of T cell repertoires in cytomegalovirus infection. With 0 bases clipped from V and 8 bases from J, the junction kept 9 bases outside the gene matches. Germline V CDR1 and CDR2: SEHNR, FQNEAQ (reference sequence). CDR3 length: 15 residues. TCRdb reprocessed the reads with MiXCR, giving one entry per CDR3 protein. The sample has 350,000 to 450,000 distinct CDR3 sequences, around a sixth seen once. The sample comprised PBMCs. This chain uses TRBV7-9 with TRBJ2-7; the match to TRBD1 covers 8 bases. The receptor comes from a human donor in good health (CMV status not recorded). Some clones in this sample may be carry-over from other donors' samples. CDR3 nucleotides: TGTGCCAGCAGCTTAGCACCGGGACAGGCTGCCCAGCAGTACTTC. Translation gives CASSLAPGQAAQQYF.